This is a list of T cell receptor beta chains from one sample in a study of blood T cells in healthy people across ages. TCRdb reanalysed the 5' RACE reads using MiXCR and keeps one entry per CDR3 protein. The table lists about a million distinct CDR3 sequences, 51% of them singletons. Specimen: blood. The receptor source for this set is a woman aged 60-75 years in good health. Each CDR3 is given with its conserved first and last residue. Each record gives: V gene, D gene, J gene, clone size, CDR3 DNA, CDR3 protein. A D gene is named only where the DNA matches it firmly. Where a row states a size, it is once, few, many or the class of an expanded clone; other rows omit it.

TRBV2	-	TRBJ2-7	-	TGTGCCAGCAGTGATGGCGACTTACCCTACGAGCAGTACTTC	CASSDGDLPYEQYF
TRBV7-2	-	TRBJ1-2	-	TGTGCCAGCAGCTTGGGACATAAAGGATATGGCTACACCTTC	CASSLGHKGYGYTF
TRBV3-1	-	TRBJ2-1	-	TGTGCCAGCAGCCAAGTTCCCCTAGAGTACGGAAATGAGCAGTTCTTC	CASSQVPLEYGNEQFF
TRBV6-5	-	TRBJ2-7	-	TGTGCCAGCAGTTACCGGGGGACAGCTTACGAGCAGTACTTC	CASSYRGTAYEQYF
TRBV28	-	TRBJ2-4	few	TGTGCCAGCAGTTTGATAGGGAATCCCAAAAACATTCAGTACTTC	CASSLIGNPKNIQYF
TRBV6-6	TRBD2	TRBJ2-3	few	TGTGCCAGCACTGGGACTAGCGGGGAGGCAGATACGCAGTATTTT	CASTGTSGEADTQYF
TRBV10-3	-	TRBJ2-7	-	TGTGCCATCAGCCCAGGTGGGACTCATGTTTGGGAGCAGTACTTC	CAISPGGTHVWEQYF
TRBV4-2	-	TRBJ1-5	-	TGTGCCAGCAGCCAAGACGACAGAACCAATCAGCCCCAGCATTTT	CASSQDDRTNQPQHF
TRBV28	TRBD2	TRBJ2-7	-	TGTGCCAGCAGTTATTCCCGCCTAGCGGCCTACGAGCAGTACTTC	CASSYSRLAAYEQYF
TRBV12-3/TRBV12-4	-	TRBJ2-7	-	TGTGCCAGCAGTTTAGCTAGCCTTTACGAGCAGTACTTC	CASSLASLYEQYF
TRBV24-1	-	TRBJ1-2	few	TGTGCCAAATGCAGCGAGCCCTTCTATGGCTACACCTTC	CAKCSEPFYGYTF
TRBV28	-	TRBJ2-5	-	TGTGCCAGCAGTTTCCAGGGGGGGAGAAAGACCCAGTACTTC	CASSFQGGRKTQYF
TRBV20-1	TRBD2	TRBJ2-7	-	TGCAGTGCTAGAGACTCAGCGGGAGTTAACTACGAGCAGTACTTC	CSARDSAGVNYEQYF
TRBV12-3/TRBV12-4	-	TRBJ2-1	-	TGTGCCAGCAGTCCACAAATTAACAATGAGCAGTTCTTC	CASSPQINNEQFF
TRBV25-1	-	TRBJ2-5	many	TGTGCCAGCAGTGAATGGCGGCAAGAGACCCAGTACTTC	CASSEWRQETQYF
TRBV7-2	-	TRBJ2-7	-	TGTGCCAGCAGCACGACTCGGGGGCCCTACGAGCAGTACTTC	CASSTTRGPYEQYF
TRBV18	-	TRBJ2-7	-	TGTGCCAGCTCACAGGAGAACGAGCAGTACTTC	CASSQENEQYF
TRBV5-1	TRBD2	TRBJ2-1	few	TGCGCCAGCAGCTTGGTGTCTAGCGGGAGTCCCTACAATGAGCAGTTCTTC	CASSLVSSGSPYNEQFF
TRBV9	-	TRBJ2-7	few	TGTGCCAGCAGCGTAGCTATCGGGGACGAGCAGTACTTC	CASSVAIGDEQYF
TRBV29-1	-	TRBJ2-7	-	TGCAGCGTTCGGGACAACTACGAGCAGTACTTC	CSVRDNYEQYF
TRBV4-1	-	TRBJ2-7	few	TGCGCCAGCAGCCCCGGAGGCGGACTCCACTCCTACGAGCAGTACTTC	CASSPGGGLHSYEQYF
TRBV20-1	TRBD1	TRBJ2-7	-	TGCAGTGCTAACGACAGGGGGAACTACGAGCAGTACTTC	CSANDRGNYEQYF
TRBV7-9	-	TRBJ2-5	-	TGTGCCAGCAGCTTAGTTAGTGTCGGTGAGCAGTACTTC	CASSLVSVGEQYF
TRBV3-1	TRBD2	TRBJ2-1	-	TGTGCCAGCAGGCCCGGGACTAGCCCGGGGGGTGAGCAGTTCTTC	CASRPGTSPGGEQFF
TRBV9	-	TRBJ2-3	-	TGTGCCAGCAGCGCCCAGTGGGGCGATACGCAGTATTTT	CASSAQWGDTQYF
TRBV28	-	TRBJ2-5	-	TGTGCCAGCAGTTTAATGGGGATCCAGTACTTC	CASSLMGIQYF
TRBV7-3	-	TRBJ2-3	few	TGTGCCAGCAGCCCACAGGGAGCACTTGATACGCAGTATTTT	CASSPQGALDTQYF
TRBV20-1	-	TRBJ2-1	few	TGCAGTGCGGGGGCTAGCAATGAGCAGTTCTTC	CSAGASNEQFF
TRBV7-2	TRBD2	TRBJ2-7	-	TGTGCCAGCAGCACCGCGGGGGGGCTAGCCTACGAGCAGTACTTC	CASSTAGGLAYEQYF
TRBV7-9	-	TRBJ2-7	-	TGTGCCTGCAGCCTACCCGGGACGGCTACGAGGCAGTACTTC	CACSLPGTATRQYF
TRBV7-2	TRBD1	TRBJ2-7	few	TGTGCCAGCAGCTTATTTGGGACAGGGCCTCGTCACGAGCAGTACTTC	CASSLFGTGPRHEQYF
TRBV24-1	-	TRBJ2-7	-	TGTGCCACCAGTGATTTAAGCAGCGAGTGGAGCTCCTGCGAGCAGTACTTC	CATSDLSSEWSSCEQYF
TRBV20-1	-	TRBJ2-4	-	TGCAGTGCTAGTTTGAAAGGGCCGGACATTCAGTACTTC	CSASLKGPDIQYF
TRBV21-1	-	TRBJ2-7	-	TGTGCCAGCAGCAACCTAGCGGGTATCCAGTACTTC	CASSNLAGIQYF
TRBV4-3	-	TRBJ2-3	few	TGCGCCAGCAGCCAAGAATCCCCCGAAGCGGATACGCAGTATTTT	CASSQESPEADTQYF
TRBV30	-	TRBJ1-4	-	TGTGCCTGGAGGGCTTATGAAAAACTGTTTTTT	CAWRAYEKLFF
TRBV4-2	-	TRBJ1-5	many	TGTGCCAGCAGCCTAGACGGGACACCCGATCAGCCCCAGCATTTT	CASSLDGTPDQPQHF